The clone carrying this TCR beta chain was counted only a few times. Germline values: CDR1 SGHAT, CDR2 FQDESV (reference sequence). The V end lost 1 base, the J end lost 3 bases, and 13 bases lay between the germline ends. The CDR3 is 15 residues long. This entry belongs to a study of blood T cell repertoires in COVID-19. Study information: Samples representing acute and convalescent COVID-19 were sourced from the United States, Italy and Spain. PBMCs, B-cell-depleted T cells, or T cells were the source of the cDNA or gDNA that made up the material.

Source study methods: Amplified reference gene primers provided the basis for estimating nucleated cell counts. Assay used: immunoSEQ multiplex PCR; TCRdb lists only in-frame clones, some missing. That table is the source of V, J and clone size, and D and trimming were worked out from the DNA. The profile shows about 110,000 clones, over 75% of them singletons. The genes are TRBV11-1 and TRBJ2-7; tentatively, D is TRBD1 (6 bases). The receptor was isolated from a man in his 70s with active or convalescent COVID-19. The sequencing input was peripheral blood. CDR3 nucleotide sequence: TGTGCCAGCAGCTTAGGGGGGCTCCCTGGCTACGAGCAGTACTTC. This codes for CASSLGGLPGYEQYF.